The 15 T cell receptor beta chains reported below all come from one sample, sequenced in a study of identical twins. TCRdb ran MiXCR on the 5' RACE reads and lists one entry per CDR3 protein. The sample has around 160,000 distinct CDR3 sequences, around 3.6% seen once. The sample was memory T cells sorted from blood. The origin of the receptors is a man between 18 and 29 years old in good health.

Turning to this clonotype: At one of its ends the junction is not consistent with the germline gene, which may arise from a read error. This chain connects TRBV12-3 or TRBV12-4 to TRBJ2-2, with a tentative D call TRBD2 (7 bases). The CDR3 has 16 residues. CDR3: CASNLGGARVAGELFF. The DNA of the CDR3 is TGTGCCAGCAATTTAGGGGGGGCGCGGGTAGCCGGGGAGCTGTTTTTT.

This clonotype has at least ten counts. V usage is TRBV6-1 and J usage is TRBJ2-6, with D possibly TRBD1 on 6 matching bases. Trimming took off 5 bases at V and 4 bases at J, with 15 bases between the two ends. Germline CDR1 MNHNS, CDR2 SASEGT. The CDR3 consists of 16 residues. The CDR3 DNA follows: TGTGCCAGCAGTAAATCAGGGGCGCCCGGGGCCAACGTCCTGACTTTC. Its protein product is CASSKSGAPGANVLTF.

This clonotype has ten or more counts. V is TRBV3-1 and J is TRBJ2-7, with D perhaps matching TRBD1 (6 bases). CDR1 is LGHDT and CDR2 is YNNKEL in the germline V gene (reference sequence). This CDR3 region has 14 residues. V was cut by 4 bases and J by 5 bases, with 15 bases left in between. The DNA for the CDR3 is TGTGCCAGCAGCCGGGGACACGGTGGGAACGAGCAGTACTTC. Translated: CASSRGHGGNEQYF.

This clonotype was observed many times. This rearrangement joins TRBV11-2 to TRBJ2-1; a weak D match, TRBD2 (5 bases). This CDR3 has 16 amino acids. The germline V gene has CDR1 SGHAT and CDR2 FQNNGV. Between the trimmed V and J ends, which lost 4 bases and 6 bases, there was a span of 19 bases. The CDR3 loop reads CASSSLRGPLGNEQFF. In DNA, the CDR3 is TGTGCCAGCAGCTCACTTCGGGGTCCTTTGGGCAATGAGCAGTTCTTC.

In its sample, this clonotype was seen a few times. This chain connects TRBV19 to TRBJ2-2; tentative D call: TRBD1 (6 bases). CDR3 length: 15 amino acids. Germline V lookup: CDR1 LNHDA, CDR2 SQIVND (reference sequence). The V and J ends lost 3 bases and 2 bases respectively, with 10 bases between them. In nucleotides, the CDR3 is TGTGCCAGTAGTATGACGGGACACAACACCGGGGAGCTGTTTTTT. Amino acid sequence: CASSMTGHNTGELFF.

This clonotype was recorded at least ten times. The V and J genes are TRBV6-1 and TRBJ2-7; D is ambiguous. This CDR3 region has 13 residues. Germline CDR1 and CDR2: MNHNS and SASEGT. Trimming took off 4 bases at V and 2 bases at J, with 9 bases between the two ends. The CDR3 reads CASSVGTTYEQYV. In DNA, the CDR3 is TGTGCCAGCAGTGTGGGCACAACCTACGAGCAGTACGTC.

This clonotype was counted ten times or more. The rearrangement joins TRBV5-4 to TRBJ2-5; maybe TRBD1 (5 bases). Trimming shortened V by 7 bases and J by 5 bases, and 18 bases separated the two germline ends. This CDR3 has 14 amino acids. Germline CDR1 and CDR2: SGHNT and YYREEE (reference sequence). The CDR3 sequence is CASAPGQTGETQYF. CDR3 sequence (DNA): TGTGCCAGCGCTCCCGGACAAACCGGTGAGACCCAGTACTTC.

The chain is built from TRBV5-1 and TRBJ2-5, with a weak D call TRBD2 (5 bases). The CDR3 consists of 14 residues. CDR1 and CDR2 from the germline V gene are SGHRS and YFSETQ. V lost 2 bases and J lost 2, with 10 bases in between. Here the CDR3 reads CASSLLEGQETQYF. The CDR3 nucleotides read TGCGCCAGCAGCTTACTAGAGGGTCAAGAGACCCAGTACTTC. The full variable domain, rest sourced from reference TRBV5-1 and TRBJ2-5, is KAGVTQTPRYLIKTRGQQVTLSCSPISGHRSVSWYQQTPGQGLQFLFEYFSETQRNKGNFPGRFSGRQFSNSRSEMNVSTLELGDSALYLCASSLLEGQETQYFGPGTRLLVL.

This clonotype has at least ten counts. V gene TRBV4-3 combines with J gene TRBJ2-7, with TRBD1 as a possible D gene (5 bases). The germline V gene has CDR1 LGHNA and CDR2 YSLEER. Between the trimmed V and J ends, which lost 0 bases and 1 base, there was a span of 16 bases. This CDR3 has 17 amino acids. The CDR3 nucleotides read TGCGCCAGCAGCCAAGATAGTGGCCTAGGGGTATCCTACGAGCAGTACTTC. The encoded protein is CASSQDSGLGVSYEQYF.

This clonotype was found many times. This chain uses TRBV11-2 with TRBJ2-2; 11 bases match TRBD2. Germline V lookup: CDR1 SGHAT, CDR2 FQNNGV. The V gene end was trimmed by 1 base and the J gene end by 2 bases; junction bases not matched to a gene: 0. The CDR3 length is 16 residues. For the CDR3, the DNA is TGTGCCAGCAGCTTAGGACTAGCGGGAAACACCGGGGAGCTGTTTTTT. This gives the protein CASSLGLAGNTGELFF.

In this sample, this clonotype turned up many times. The chain carries TRBV25-1 and TRBJ2-2; D might be TRBD2 (5 bases). This CDR3 contains 14 residues. The germline V gene has CDR1 MGHDK and CDR2 SYGVNS. Trimming shortened V by 3 bases and J by 1 base, and 6 bases separated the two germline ends. The CDR3 region is CASSEAGNTGELFF. The CDR3 nucleotides read TGTGCCAGCAGTGAGGCGGGGAACACCGGGGAGCTGTTTTTT.

Regarding this clonotype: This CDR3 is missing its conserved last phenylalanine or tryptophan, likely due to a read error. CDR3 nucleotide sequence: TGTGCCACCAGCAGAGAGCAGAGCTCCTACAATGAACAGTTCATC. This translates into CATSREQSSYNEQFI. This rearrangement joins TRBV15 to TRBJ2-1; D gene uncertain. There are 15 residues in the CDR3. Germline V gives CDR1 LNHNV, CDR2 YYDKDF (reference sequence).

The sample holds many counts of this clonotype. The chain uses TRBV24-1 and TRBJ2-3, with 7 bases matching TRBD1. Germline CDR1 is KGHDR and CDR2 is SFDVKD. This CDR3 region has 16 residues. J was trimmed by 3 bases and V by 4 bases; bases with no gene match: 9. The DNA of the CDR3 is TGTGCCACCAGTGACCCCGGGACAGAGGGAACAGATACGCAGTATTTT. It specifies CATSDPGTEGTDTQYF.

CDR3 residues: CASSPGGSGRHEQYF. The CDR3 DNA reads TGTGCCAGTAGTCCTGGGGGAAGCGGGAGACACGAGCAGTACTTC. The chain combines TRBV19 with TRBJ2-7; 8 bases align to TRBD2. V lost 5 bases, J lost 5 bases, and 11 bases stayed unmatched. Germline loops: CDR1 LNHDA, CDR2 SQIVND (reference sequence). The CDR3 is 15 residues long. Based on the CDR3 plus reference TRBV19 and TRBJ2-7, the full variable domain is DGGITQSPKYLFRKEGQNVTLSCEQNLNHDAMYWYRQDPGQGLRLIYYSQIVNDFQKGDIAEGYSVSREKKESFPLTVTSAQKNPTAFYLCASSPGGSGRHEQYFGPGTRLTVT.

Here the CDR3 reads CASTNRDNEQFF. For the CDR3, the DNA is TGCGCCAGCACCAACAGGGACAATGAGCAGTTCTTC. The chain couples TRBV5-1 to TRBJ2-1; maybe TRBD1 (6 bases). CDR3 length: 12 amino acids. Germline V gene sequence: CDR1 SGHRS, CDR2 YFSETQ. Trimming cost V 6 bases and J 5 bases, with 9 bases left between them.